A single sample gave rise to the 25 T cell receptor beta chains below, sequenced in a study of cytomegalovirus exposure and HLA in healthy donors. PCR involved 60 Vbeta and 13 Jbeta primers. The repertoire was sequenced with immunoSEQ multiplex PCR; TCRdb's copy has only in-frame clones and lacks some. The table includes about 98,000 clones, 70% to 80% detected once. Sequenced: PBMCs. Receptors were obtained from a young man in good health and CMV-seropositive.

In DNA, the CDR3 is TGCGCCAGCAGCTTGGAGGGCAGGGGGACAGATACGCAGTATTTT. Translation: CASSLEGRGTDTQYF. The V and J genes are TRBV5-1 and TRBJ2-3; 7 bases are a match to TRBD1. V dropped 0 bases and J dropped 3; count of bases not matched to a gene: 4. The CDR3 is made up of 15 amino acids. Germline loops: CDR1 SGHRS, CDR2 YFSETQ.

This clone turned up a few times. This chain joins TRBV9 and TRBJ2-6; the D is unclear. This CDR3 region has 15 residues. The germline CDR1 and CDR2 sequences are SGDLS and YYNGEE. Trimming cost V 0 bases and J 0 bases, with 4 bases left between them. This CDR3 reads CASSVASSGANVLTF. Written as DNA, the CDR3 is TGTGCCAGCAGCGTAGCTAGCTCTGGGGCCAACGTCCTGACTTTC.

Here the CDR3 reads CASSPGGGYEQYF. Here the CDR3 DNA reads TGCGCCAGCAGCCCCGGCGGGGGGTACGAGCAGTACTTC. This chain joins TRBV5-1 and TRBJ2-7; 8 bases fit TRBD2. Trimming removed 4 bases from V and 4 bases from J; junction bases left unmatched: 4. CDR3 length: 13 amino acids. The germline V gene encodes CDR1 SGHRS and CDR2 YFSETQ.

CDR3 sequence reads: CASSVVASGGHNEQFF. The CDR3 bases are TGTGCCAGCAGCGTAGTAGCTAGCGGGGGTCACAATGAGCAGTTCTTC. V is TRBV9 and J is TRBJ2-1, with 10 bases lining up with TRBD2. Per germline, CDR1 SGDLS and CDR2 YYNGEE. The CDR3 runs to 16 residues. The V and J ends lost 0 bases and 5 bases, in that order; junction bases with no gene match: 5.

CDR3 coding DNA: TGTGCCAGCAGCCAATCCGGGACAGGGGTGTACGAGCAGTACTTC. Protein: CASSQSGTGVYEQYF. The rearrangement joins TRBV4-2 to TRBJ2-7, with 10 bases matching TRBD1. J gave up 4 bases and V 2 bases, and 5 bases lay outside the gene matches. CDR3 length: 15 residues. Germline V gene lookup returns CDR1 LGHNA and CDR2 YNFKEQ.

The chain combines TRBV27 with TRBJ1-2; 9 bases line up with TRBD1. With V trimmed by 0 bases and J by 8 bases, 7 bases remained unmatched. Germline CDR1 reads MNHEY; CDR2 reads SMNVEV (reference sequence). CDR3 length: 15 amino acids. The CDR3: CASSLSGTGYTGYTF. CDR3 coding DNA: TGTGCCAGCAGTTTATCAGGGACAGGGTATACCGGCTACACCTTC.

J is TRBJ1-1 and V is TRBV5-1, with D tentatively TRBD1 (6 bases). The CDR3 extends over 13 amino acids. V was pared by 4 bases and J by 7 bases, with 14 bases between. The germline V gene has CDR1 SGHRS and CDR2 YFSETQ. CDR3 coding DNA: TGCGCCAGCAGCACCTCGGGGACAAATGAAGCTTTCTTT. Protein sequence: CASSTSGTNEAFF.

The chain recombines TRBV5-4 with TRBJ2-7; 7 bases align to TRBD1. V lost 4 bases and J lost 3; bases outside the gene matches: 1. Germline CDR1 and CDR2: SGHNT and YYREEE (reference sequence). The length of the CDR3 is 12 residues. The CDR3 nucleotides read TGTGCCAGCAGCGGGGACAGCTACGAGCAGTACTTC. Protein: CASSGDSYEQYF.

The chain combines TRBV4-1 with TRBJ1-3; D remains ambiguous. The V gene's germline CDR1 is MGHRA and CDR2 YSYEKL. The CDR3 runs 16 residues. The V end lost 1 base, the J end lost 1 base, and 11 bases lay between the germline ends. CDR3 loop: CASSQGPRRSGNTIYF. The CDR3 region has the DNA TGCGCCAGCAGCCAAGGGCCCAGAAGATCTGGAAACACCATATATTTT.

In its sample, this clone was seen once. The V and J genes are TRBV5-1 and TRBJ1-1; TRBD1 matches at 8 bases. The trim removed 2 bases at V and 9 bases at J, leaving 9 bases unmatched. The CDR3 contains 14 residues. The germline V gene has CDR1 SGHRS and CDR2 YFSETQ. CDR3 DNA sequence: TGCGCCAGCAGCTTCGGGACAGGAAACCCTAAAGCTTTCTTT. Translation: CASSFGTGNPKAFF.

J is TRBJ2-7 and V is TRBV29-1, with 11 nucleotides matching TRBD2. Germline-derived CDR1 and CDR2 are SQVTM and ANQGSEA. J lost 3 bases, V lost 6 bases, and 7 bases had no gene match. The CDR3 runs to 14 residues. CDR3 region: CSVSGTSGGYEQYF. The CDR3 coding sequence is TGCAGCGTCTCAGGGACTAGCGGAGGCTACGAGCAGTACTTC.

V is TRBV10-1 and J is TRBJ2-6; 9 positions agree with TRBD1. V lost 10 bases and J lost 1; bases outside the gene matches: 8. From germline, CDR1 is WNHNN and CDR2 SYGVQD (reference sequence). CDR3 length equals 16 residues. Here the CDR3 reads CATTGTGLSGANVLTF. The CDR3 DNA follows: TGCGCCACCACCGGGACAGGGTTATCTGGGGCCAACGTCCTGACTTTC.

The chain carries TRBV19 and TRBJ1-4; D is unclear. The V and J ends lost 0 bases and 8 bases respectively, with 16 bases between them. Germline V gene data show CDR1 as LNHDA and CDR2 as SQIVND (reference sequence). The CDR3 sequence is 16 residues long. CDR3 DNA: TGTGCCAGTAGTATAGACGCGGGAGCCATCAGGGAAAAACTGTTTTTT. Protein sequence: CASSIDAGAIREKLFF.

The chain couples TRBV30 to TRBJ1-1; the D gene is possibly TRBD1 (6 bases). Deletions cut 4 bases from V and 0 bases from J, with 12 bases between. Germline loops: CDR1 GTSNPN, CDR2 SVGIG (reference sequence). CDR3 length: 14 amino acids. The CDR3 here is CAWKDRPLNTEAFF. The CDR3, as DNA: TGTGCCTGGAAGGACAGACCATTGAACACTGAAGCTTTCTTT.

The chain joins TRBV11-3 to TRBJ2-2; 8 bases are shared with TRBD1. Germline V gene lookup returns CDR1 SGHNT and CDR2 YENEEA. The length of the CDR3 is 16 residues. The V segment lost 1 base and the J segment 4 bases; nucleotides outside the gene matches: 5. The CDR3 here is CASSLAGGQGTGELFF. The CDR3 nucleotides read TGTGCCAGCAGCTTAGCAGGGGGCCAGGGCACCGGGGAGCTGTTTTTT.

This clone was recorded a few times. The chain employs TRBV2 and TRBJ2-5; TRBD1 matches 7 bases. The DNA end lines up better with TRBJ2-7; the J call may be wrong. The V gene's germline CDR1 is SNHLY and CDR2 FYNNEI. CDR3 length: 14 amino acids. In DNA form, the CDR3 reads TGTGCCAGCAGTGTGACAGGGAATCTCTACGAGCAGTACTTC. This translates into CASSVTGNLYEQYF.

The chain is built from TRBV7-9 and TRBJ1-2; no definite D call. The V end was cut by 5 bases, the J end by 2 bases, with 12 bases between. This CDR3 has 14 amino acids. Germline V gene lookup returns CDR1 SEHNR and CDR2 FQNEAQ (reference sequence). The CDR3 sequence: CASSPSTENYGYTF. CDR3 nucleotides: TGTGCCAGCAGCCCTTCCACAGAGAACTATGGCTACACCTTC.

As concerns this clone: Other nucleotide sequences from this sample produce the same CDR3. The J gene is TRBJ2-7, the V gene TRBV27, with D perhaps TRBD1 (6 bases). From germline, CDR1 is MNHEY and CDR2 SMNVEV (reference sequence). With 2 bases removed from V and 4 bases from J, the gap between germline ends came to 12 bases. The CDR3 runs to 14 residues. The CDR3 sequence: CASSLGGRTYEQYF. The CDR3 nucleotides read TGTGCCAGCAGTTTAGGGGGCAGGACTTACGAGCAGTACTTC.

This chain links TRBV12-5 with TRBJ2-1, with D maybe TRBD1 (6 bases). V lost 5 bases and J lost 4, with 9 bases in between. This CDR3 is 13 amino acids long. Germline V CDR1 and CDR2: LGHNT, FRNRAP. The CDR3 bases are TGTGCTAGTGGTAGAGGGGGTTACAATGAGCAGTTCTTC. Translating it yields CASGRGGYNEQFF.

V is TRBV6-1 and J is TRBJ2-6; D perhaps matches TRBD2 (5 bases). The germline V gene encodes CDR1 MNHNS and CDR2 SASEGT. The CDR3 totals 19 residues. Deletions cut 2 bases from V and 0 bases from J, with 17 bases between. The CDR3 DNA sequence: TGTGCCAGCAGTGAAAACCCCTTTGGAGGAGGCTCTGGGGCCAACGTCCTGACTTTC. Protein sequence: CASSENPFGGGSGANVLTF.

The chain recombines TRBV28 with TRBJ1-5, with TRBD1 as a possible D gene (6 bases). This CDR3 spans 15 amino acids. The germline V and J ends were trimmed by 10 bases and 3 bases, with 19 bases remaining between them. CDR1 is MDHEN, CDR2 SYDVKM, per germline. CDR3 sequence: CAIEAGQGNNQPQHF. CDR3 nucleotide sequence: TGTGCCATCGAGGCCGGGCAGGGGAACAATCAGCCCCAGCATTTT.

The V call is TRBV4-1, the J call TRBJ2-7; 10 bases are a match to TRBD1. This CDR3 contains 16 residues. CDR1 and CDR2 from the germline V gene are MGHRA and YSYEKL. V dropped 0 bases and J dropped 6; count of bases not matched to a gene: 8. CDR3: CASSQDRGQGVVEQYF. In DNA form, the CDR3 reads TGCGCCAGCAGCCAAGATCGAGGACAGGGGGTTGTCGAGCAGTACTTC.

The chain uses TRBV4-1 and TRBJ2-1; D perhaps matches TRBD2 (6 bases). The germline V and J ends were trimmed by 3 bases and 7 bases, with 13 bases remaining between them. Per the germline V gene, CDR1 is MGHRA and CDR2 is YSYEKL. The CDR3 has 14 amino acids. CDR3 in amino acids: CASSQIADKNEQFF. CDR3 coding DNA: TGCGCCAGCAGCCAGATAGCGGATAAGAATGAGCAGTTCTTC.

The rearrangement joins TRBV28 to TRBJ2-5; D may be TRBD2 (5 bases). The J call may be mistaken, given a closer DNA end match to TRBJ2-7. Per germline, CDR1 MDHEN and CDR2 SYDVKM. The CDR3 spans 14 residues. CDR3 sequence reads: CASSEGSLRGEQYF. DNA of the CDR3: TGTGCCAGCAGCGAGGGCTCTCTGAGAGGCGAGCAGTACTTC.

This chain joins TRBV30 and TRBJ2-2, with TRBD1 as a possible D gene (6 bases). Germline V gene sequence: CDR1 GTSNPN, CDR2 SVGIG (reference sequence). Trimming took off 4 bases at V and 2 bases at J, with 11 bases between the two ends. This CDR3 is built from 14 residues. CDR3 coding DNA: TGTGCCTGGAATTTGGGGACAAACACCGGGGAGCTGTTTTTT. Translated: CAWNLGTNTGELFF.